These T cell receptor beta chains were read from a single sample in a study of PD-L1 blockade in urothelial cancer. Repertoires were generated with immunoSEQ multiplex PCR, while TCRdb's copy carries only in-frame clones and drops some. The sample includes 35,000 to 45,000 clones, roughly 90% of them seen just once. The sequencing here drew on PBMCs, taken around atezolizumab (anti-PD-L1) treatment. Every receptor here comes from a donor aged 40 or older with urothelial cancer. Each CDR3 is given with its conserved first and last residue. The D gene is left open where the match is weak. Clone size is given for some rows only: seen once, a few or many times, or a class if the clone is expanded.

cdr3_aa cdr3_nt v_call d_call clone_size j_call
CASRGSGRAGEQFF TGCGCCAGCAGGGGTAGCGGGAGGGCCGGTGAGCAGTTCTTC TRBV10-2 TRBD2 NA TRBJ2-1
CASSPRAAPGNTIYF TGTGCCAGCAGCCCCAGGGCGGCACCTGGAAACACCATATATTTT TRBV9 NA NA TRBJ1-3
CAWRSVSNNSPLHF TGTGCCTGGAGATCCGTCAGTAATAATTCACCCCTCCACTTT TRBV30 NA NA TRBJ1-6
CSVEVARAEKLFF TGCAGCGTTGAAGTGGCCAGGGCTGAAAAACTGTTTTTT TRBV29-1 NA NA TRBJ1-4
CASSFGGPYEQYF TGTGCCAGCAGCTTCGGGGGACCCTACGAGCAGTACTTC TRBV7-2 NA NA TRBJ2-7
CASSIPGLGPRGPQFF TGTGCCAGCTCAATACCGGGACTAGGCCCTCGAGGCCCCCAGTTCTTC TRBV19 TRBD2 few TRBJ2-1
CASTLDRFNEKLFF TGTGCCAGCACCCTCGACAGGTTTAATGAAAAACTGTTTTTT TRBV6-1 NA NA TRBJ1-4
CASSQEGTGNPSYEQYF TGTGCCAGCAGCCAAGAAGGGACAGGGAACCCTTCCTACGAGCAGTACTTC TRBV4-2 TRBD1 NA TRBJ2-7
CSVKGRGNTGELFF TGCAGCGTGAAAGGACGGGGAAACACCGGGGAGCTGTTTTTT TRBV29-1 NA NA TRBJ2-2
CASSTGTVAGNTIYF TGTGCCAGCAGCACCGGGACAGTGGCTGGAAACACCATATATTTT TRBV9 TRBD1 NA TRBJ1-3
CASSLATGNEQFF TGTGCCAGCAGCTTGGCTACCGGGAATGAGCAGTTCTTC TRBV11-3 NA NA TRBJ2-1
CASSLVLGLETQYF TGTGCCAGCAGCTTAGTTCTGGGGCTCGAGACCCAGTACTTC TRBV7-2 NA NA TRBJ2-5
CASSPPSNEQFF TGTGCCAGCAGCCCCCCGAGCAATGAGCAGTTCTTC TRBV11-3 NA NA TRBJ2-1
CASSQEAAGTGGEQYF TGCGCCAGCAGCCAAGAGGCGGCAGGGACAGGGGGCGAGCAGTACTTC TRBV4-1 TRBD1 NA TRBJ2-7
CASSLPGDWRGNEQFF TGTGCCAGCAGCTTGCCGGGGGACTGGCGAGGGAATGAGCAGTTCTTC TRBV5-6 NA once TRBJ2-1
CASSDSERQPQHF TGTGCCAGCTCCGATTCGGAGCGTCAGCCCCAGCATTTT TRBV19 NA once TRBJ1-5
CATPRWAGEMVRLGVSYEQYF TGTGCCACCCCCAGGTGGGCGGGAGAGATGGTCCGGTTGGGGGTCTCCTACGAGCAGTACTTC TRBV19 TRBD2 once TRBJ2-7
CASRVPSGGYNEQFF TGTGCCAGCAGGGTTCCTAGCGGGGGGTACAATGAGCAGTTCTTC TRBV27 TRBD2 NA TRBJ2-1
CASSLGGGGTEAFF TGTGCCAGCAGCTTGGGCGGCGGGGGCACTGAAGCTTTCTTT TRBV7-2 NA NA TRBJ1-1
CASSTLGSSGGAYEQYF TGTGCCAGCAGCACCCTGGGGTCTAGCGGGGGAGCCTACGAGCAGTACTTC TRBV7-8 TRBD2 once TRBJ2-7
CASNPRDTDTQYF TGTGCCAGTAACCCGCGGGACACAGATACGCAGTATTTT TRBV19 NA NA TRBJ2-3
CASSARDISSYNEQFF TGTGCCAGCAGTGCCCGGGACATCAGCTCCTACAATGAGCAGTTCTTC TRBV6-1 NA NA TRBJ2-1
CAISAQTSDEQYF TGTGCCATCAGTGCCCAGACTAGTGACGAGCAGTACTTC TRBV10-3 NA NA TRBJ2-7
CSVGRWLGTTLGEQYF TGCAGCGTTGGGAGATGGTTGGGGACTACACTTGGCGAGCAGTACTTC TRBV29-1 TRBD2 once TRBJ2-7
CASSLAATSGSGTDTQYF TGTGCCAGCAGCTTAGCGGCAACTAGCGGGAGTGGCACAGATACGCAGTATTTT TRBV7-2 TRBD2 NA TRBJ2-3
CASSRQGWWGYTF TGTGCCAGCAGCCGACAGGGTTGGTGGGGCTACACCTTC TRBV7-9 TRBD1 NA TRBJ1-2
CAWSPGEYPGNTIYF TGTGCCTGGAGTCCCGGGGAGTACCCTGGAAACACCATATATTTT TRBV30 NA NA TRBJ1-3
CASSPGTGNTEAFF TGTGCCAGCTCACCCGGGACAGGGAACACTGAAGCTTTCTTT TRBV18 TRBD1 NA TRBJ1-1
CASSLGAGSYEQYF TGTGCCAGCAGCTTAGGAGCGGGGTCCTACGAGCAGTACTTC TRBV11-3 TRBD2 NA TRBJ2-7
CASSRTGEQYF TGTGCCAGCAGTCGGACAGGGGAGCAGTACTTC TRBV2 TRBD1 NA TRBJ2-7
CASSFTGTGTEQYF TGCGCCAGCAGCTTCACCGGGACAGGGACCGAGCAGTACTTC TRBV5-1 TRBD1 once TRBJ2-7
CASSDRSSEAFF TGTGCCAGCTCCGACAGGTCTTCTGAAGCTTTCTTT TRBV18 NA few TRBJ1-1
CASSQSPGAGEGETQYF TGCGCCAGCAGCCAGAGCCCCGGGGCGGGAGAGGGGGAGACCCAGTACTTC TRBV4-1 TRBD2 NA TRBJ2-5
CASSQDSGLAGVGHTQYF TGTGCCAGCAGCCAAGATTCGGGACTAGCGGGAGTGGGGCATACGCAGTATTTT TRBV14 TRBD2 NA TRBJ2-3
CASSLAGGTDTQYF TGTGCCAGCAGCTTAGCGGGAGGCACAGATACGCAGTATTTT TRBV7-3 TRBD2 NA TRBJ2-3
CASSSGVTQETQYF TGTGCCAGCAGCTCGGGAGTGACCCAAGAGACCCAGTACTTC TRBV5-4 NA NA TRBJ2-5
CAWTLNRDDYGYTF TGTGCCTGGACGCTTAACAGGGATGACTATGGCTACACCTTC TRBV30 NA NA TRBJ1-2
CASSQGAMGEQYF TGTGCCAGCAGCCAAGGGGCCATGGGCGAGCAGTACTTC TRBV28 NA NA TRBJ2-7
CASSLGGGVGNTIYF TGTGCCAGCAGCTTAGGGGGGGGCGTTGGAAACACCATATATTTT TRBV7-3 NA NA TRBJ1-3
CASSRRFGNQPQHF TGTGCCAGCAGCCGGAGGTTCGGCAATCAGCCCCAGCATTTT TRBV4-2 NA NA TRBJ1-5
CASRLKQGNRDSAYEQYF TGCGCCAGCAGACTGAAACAGGGGAACCGGGACTCAGCCTACGAGCAGTACTTC TRBV23-1 NA NA TRBJ2-7
CASSRGTAGANVLTF TGTGCCAGCAGCCGAGGGACAGCTGGGGCCAACGTCCTGACTTTC TRBV14 TRBD1 NA TRBJ2-6
CASSPDRPGSGNTIYF TGTGCCAGCTCACCGGACAGGCCCGGTTCTGGAAACACCATATATTTT TRBV18 TRBD1 NA TRBJ1-3
CASRATSGSDEQFF TGTGCCAGCAGGGCGACTAGCGGGAGCGATGAGCAGTTCTTC TRBV6-5 TRBD2 NA TRBJ2-1
CASSAHPSGRGTGELFF TGTGCCAGCAGTGCCCATCCTAGCGGGAGGGGGACCGGGGAGCTGTTTTTT TRBV6-1 TRBD2 NA TRBJ2-2
CASSRQGSNYGYTF TGTGCCAGCAGTCGACAGGGGTCTAACTATGGCTACACCTTC TRBV6-1 TRBD1 few TRBJ1-2
CASSLPGPSSYEQYF TGCGCCAGCAGCTTGCCAGGGCCAAGCTCCTACGAGCAGTACTTC TRBV5-1 NA NA TRBJ2-7
CASSPRTSGPTDTQYF TGTGCCAGCTCACCCCGGACTAGCGGGCCCACAGATACGCAGTATTTT TRBV18 TRBD2 NA TRBJ2-3
CASSAGTAEAFF TGTGCCAGCAGCGCCGGGACAGCTGAAGCTTTCTTT TRBV5-6 TRBD1 NA TRBJ1-1
CASGPTDLRVYEQYF TGTGCCAGCGGCCCGACAGACCTTAGGGTATACGAGCAGTACTTC TRBV2 NA NA TRBJ2-7
CASSSGQGAGYEQYF TGTGCCAGCAGCTCAGGACAGGGGGCTGGGTACGAGCAGTACTTC TRBV7-9 TRBD1 NA TRBJ2-7
CASSLPGGELFF TGTGCCAGCAGCCTCCCGGGCGGGGAGCTGTTTTTT TRBV2 NA few TRBJ2-2